Below, 4 T cell receptor beta chains from the same sample are listed, as sequenced in a study of T cell clusters in autoimmune cytopenias. One tube held mixed TRB-A and TRB-B primer pools for touch-down PCR. Using the multiplex PCR reads, TCRdb records one entry per CDR3 protein without DNA. In all, the sample yields under 8,500 distinct CDR3 sequences. Each sample's input was 250 ng genomic DNA, some 34,000 genome equivalents. What was sequenced was peripheral blood. All receptors come from a human donor with an autoimmune cytopenia or autoimmune hepatitis (not recorded which).

This clonotype registers medium-sized by frequency. This chain uses TRBV6-5 with TRBJ1-5. Germline CDR1 is MNHEY and CDR2 is SVGAGI. The CDR3 has 13 amino acids. This chain's CDR3 is CASSTLRNQPQHF.

This clonotype is labeled medium-sized based on frequency. The genes are TRBV12-3 or TRBV12-4 and TRBJ1-3. The CDR3 consists of 14 residues. The CDR3 here is CASSLGGVGNTIYF.

The chain recombines TRBV13 with TRBJ2-5; TCRdb's D gene call, TRBD2, goes unchecked for lack of DNA. The CDR3 covers 18 residues. Per the germline V gene, CDR1 is PRHDT and CDR2 is FYEKMQ (reference sequence). The CDR3 sequence: CASSQGLGGAISQETQYF.

This clonotype is classed as medium-sized (0.01 to 0.1%) by frequency. This rearrangement joins TRBV10-3 to TRBJ1-2. CDR3 length: 14 amino acids. Germline assignment: CDR1 ENHRY and CDR2 SYGVKD. The CDR3 loop reads CAISGGSPNYGYTF.